The 32 T cell receptor beta chains presented below share a single source sample, sequenced in a study of T cells in Graves' hyperthyroidism and ophthalmopathy (dated by TCRdb to the late 2010s). Libraries were constructed by multiplex PCR. The sequencing machine was an Illumina HiSeq 2000. TCR beta CDR3 regions were amplified from RNA transcripts. The first round of RT-PCR for the TCR CDR3 was performed with the HTBI primer set and the Qiagen OneStep RT-PCR kit. Using fastp at Q25 and MiXCR, TCRdb reprocessed the public reads and kept productive beta chains. Records with the same CDR3 protein are collapsed into one entry carrying the most frequent genes and DNA. For this sample there are fewer than 250,000 distinct CDR3 sequences; roughly 22% appear just once. Roughly a third of the sample is in the top ten clones. The specimen sequenced was blood. These receptors all come from a woman aged 40-49 years with Graves' ophthalmopathy.

This clonotype was recorded many times. The chain is built from TRBV5-8 and TRBJ1-2, with D uncertain. Germline V gives CDR1 SGHTS, CDR2 YDEGEE. The CDR3 runs to 13 residues. Trimming left V 4 bases short and J 1 base short, with 8 bases between. CDR3 in amino acids: CASSGPVNYGYTF. The CDR3 bases are TGTGCCAGCAGCGGTCCGGTTAACTATGGCTACACCTTC.

This clonotype was seen ten or more times. The chain is built from TRBV28 and TRBJ2-7; no clear D. Germline V lookup: CDR1 MDHEN, CDR2 SYDVKM. With 4 bases removed from V and 5 bases from J, the gap between germline ends came to 18 bases. The CDR3 is 15 amino acids. CDR3 sequence reads: CASSSIVRWFDEQYF. In DNA form, the CDR3 reads TGTGCCAGCAGTTCGATCGTCCGGTGGTTCGACGAGCAGTACTTC.

In this sample, this clonotype turned up many times. The chain combines TRBV6-1 with TRBJ2-7; TRBD1 aligns across 12 bases. Germline CDR1 reads MNHNS; CDR2 reads SASEGT. The CDR3 is 14 residues long. J was trimmed by 1 base and V by 8 bases; bases with no gene match: 3. The DNA of the CDR3 is TGTGCCAGCGGGACAGGGGGCTTTTCCTACGAGCAGTACTTC. This gives the protein CASGTGGFSYEQYF.

The sample holds many counts of this clonotype. The chain combines TRBV2 with TRBJ1-1; 11 bases are a match to TRBD1. The CDR3 is 16 amino acids. J was trimmed by 4 bases and V by 5 bases; bases with no gene match: 9. Germline V lookup: CDR1 SNHLY, CDR2 FYNNEI. The CDR3 loop reads CASSKGQGVGGTEAFF. CDR3 coding DNA: TGTGCCAGCAGTAAGGGACAGGGGGTCGGGGGCACTGAAGCTTTCTTT. Full variable domain (remainder filled in from reference TRBV2 and TRBJ1-1): EPEVTQTPSHQVTQMGQEVILRCVPISNHLYFYWYRQILGQKVEFLVSFYNNEISEKSEIFDDQFSVERPDGSNFTLKIRSTKLEDSAMYFCASSKGQGVGGTEAFFGQGTRLTVV.

The chain combines TRBV15 with TRBJ2-5; D possibly matches TRBD1 or TRBD2 (5 bases each). V was trimmed by 2 bases and J by 5 bases, leaving 27 bases between them. From germline, CDR1 is LNHNV and CDR2 YYDKDF (reference sequence). The CDR3 spans 19 residues. The chain's CDR3 is CATSRTSRGWQGGVETQYF. Here the CDR3 DNA reads TGTGCCACCAGCAGAACGTCCAGAGGGTGGCAGGGCGGTGTGGAGACCCAGTACTTC.

The chain joins TRBV6-2 or TRBV6-3 to TRBJ2-7; D unclear. The CDR3 covers 17 residues. V was cut by 6 bases and J by 5 bases, with 26 bases left in between. Germline V gives CDR1 MNHEY, CDR2 SVGEGT. The CDR3 region is CASSYVTWGSTADEQYF. CDR3 DNA sequence: TGTGCCAGCAGCTACGTAACTTGGGGATCCACCGCCGACGAGCAGTACTTC.

The chain is built from TRBV28 and TRBJ2-5; 11 bases fit TRBD2. CDR3 length: 18 residues. Germline V gene sequence: CDR1 MDHEN, CDR2 SYDVKM. V trimming: 5 bases; J trimming: 2 bases; junction bases outside the gene matches: 13. The CDR3 region has the DNA TGTGCCAGCAGTGAATCTTTCTCTAGCGGGAGGCCTCAAGAGACCCAGTACTTC. Its translation: CASSESFSSGRPQETQYF.

This clonotype has at least ten counts. The genes are TRBV27 and TRBJ2-7; D could derive from TRBD1 or TRBD2 (7 bases each). The germline V gene has CDR1 MNHEY and CDR2 SMNVEV (reference sequence). The CDR3 sequence is 16 residues long. V was shortened by 4 bases and J by 6 bases, with 22 bases between the two germline ends. The chain's CDR3 is CASSSYPQRDRLEQYF. The CDR3, as DNA: TGTGCCAGCAGTTCGTACCCCCAGCGGGACAGACTCGAGCAGTACTTC.

This clonotype was seen ten or more times. The chain couples TRBV4-2 to TRBJ1-2; no clear D. Trimming left V 1 base short and J 4 bases short, with 7 bases between. The CDR3 has 13 amino acids. Germline V CDR1 and CDR2: LGHNA, YNFKEQ. This CDR3 is CASSQGDAYGYTF. CDR3 bases: TGTGCCAGCAGCCAAGGGGATGCCTATGGCTACACCTTC.

This clonotype was detected ten times or more. This chain links TRBV3-1 with TRBJ1-3, with TRBD1 identical over 7 bases. Germline assignment: CDR1 LGHDT and CDR2 YNNKEL (reference sequence). The CDR3 is 13 amino acids. With 6 bases clipped from V and 1 base from J, the junction kept 0 bases outside the gene matches. CDR3 amino acids: CASRTGSGNTIYF. DNA for the CDR3: TGTGCCAGCAGGACAGGGTCTGGAAACACCATATATTTT.

This clonotype was counted at least ten times. This chain joins TRBV28 and TRBJ1-2; 12 bases line up with TRBD1. The CDR3 totals 17 residues. CDR1 is MDHEN, CDR2 SYDVKM, per germline. The V gene end was trimmed by 5 bases and the J gene end by 8 bases; junction bases not matched to a gene: 15. DNA for the CDR3: TGTGCCAGCAGTACCGGGACAGGGGGCGTAAGGGTTCGGGGCTACACCTTC. This encodes CASSTGTGGVRVRGYTF.

This clonotype was detected many times. The chain uses TRBV24-1 and TRBJ2-5; 7 nucleotides align to TRBD2. CDR3 size: 16 residues. The J segment lost 4 bases and the V segment lost 4 bases, leaving 11 bases of the junction unmatched. The germline CDR1 and CDR2 sequences are KGHDR and SFDVKD. CDR3 in amino acids: CATSDPRGGRRETQYF. The CDR3 DNA is TGTGCCACCAGTGACCCCCGAGGCGGGAGACGAGAGACCCAGTACTTC.

This clonotype was found many times. The chain employs TRBV19 and TRBJ1-1, with D possibly being TRBD1 (6 bases). CDR1 LNHDA and CDR2 SQIVND come from the germline V gene (reference sequence). V gave up 3 bases and J gave up 2 bases, with 7 bases separating them. The CDR3 runs to 13 residues. The CDR3 loop reads CASSIRGNTEAFF. The CDR3 DNA sequence: TGTGCCAGTAGTATCAGGGGTAACACTGAAGCTTTCTTT.

This clonotype turned up a few times. The V gene is TRBV13, the J gene TRBJ2-2; TRBD1 agrees at 9 bases. Germline V CDR1 and CDR2: PRHDT, FYEKMQ (reference sequence). The length of the CDR3 is 14 residues. Trimming cost V 5 bases and J 5 bases; bases outside gene matches: 3. The CDR3: CASSHDRGTGELFF. The CDR3 DNA follows: TGTGCCAGCAGCCACGACAGGGGGACCGGGGAGCTGTTTTTT.

J is TRBJ2-2 and V is TRBV7-2, with 8 nucleotides matching TRBD1. V lost 2 bases to trimming and J lost 0 bases; unmatched junction nucleotides: 20. The CDR3 is 22 amino acids. Germline CDR1 and CDR2: SGHTA and FQGNSA. In nucleotides, the CDR3 is TGTGCCAGCAGCTTATGGGGAGCCGGGGACAGGTCACACTTCGCGAACACCGGGGAGCTGTTTTTT. Translated: CASSLWGAGDRSHFANTGELFF.

This clonotype occurred many times. The rearrangement uses TRBV10-3 and TRBJ2-7, with D uncertain. This CDR3 contains 13 residues. Germline V gives CDR1 ENHRY, CDR2 SYGVKD. V lost 0 bases to trimming and J lost 4 bases, with 7 bases between them. The CDR3 here is CAISESGKYEQYF. The DNA of the CDR3 is TGTGCCATCAGTGAGTCTGGCAAGTACGAGCAGTACTTC.

This clonotype was picked up many times. The chain carries TRBV11-2 and TRBJ2-5; D might be TRBD2 (5 bases). CDR1 is SGHAT and CDR2 is FQNNGV in the germline V gene. Trimming shortened V by 5 bases and J by 0 bases, and 13 bases separated the two germline ends. This CDR3 region has 15 residues. The CDR3 DNA sequence: TGTGCCAGCAGCCTAGCTTCGGGGTACCAAGAGACCCAGTACTTC. Its translation is CASSLASGYQETQYF.

This clonotype was seen ten or more times. The rearrangement joins TRBV11-2 to TRBJ2-7, with 13 bases aligning to TRBD2. The ends lost 5 bases at V and 4 bases at J; junction bases unmatched: 8. CDR3 length: 16 amino acids. Germline CDR1 is SGHAT and CDR2 is FQNNGV. The CDR3, as DNA: TGTGCCAGCAGCCGAACTAGCGGGAGGGCCCTATACGAGCAGTACTTC. Its protein product is CASSRTSGRALYEQYF.

The V call is TRBV11-2, the J call TRBJ1-3; D is possibly TRBD1 (5 bases). CDR3 length: 14 residues. The V end lost 4 bases, the J end lost 7 bases, and 14 bases lay between the germline ends. Germline CDR1 is SGHAT and CDR2 is FQNNGV. CDR3: CASSSSGRGNTIYF. In nucleotides, the CDR3 is TGTGCCAGCAGCTCCTCAGGGCGCGGCAACACCATATATTTT.

The gene calls are TRBV11-2 and TRBJ2-7; D possibly matches TRBD1 or TRBD2 (7 bases each). The CDR3 contains 16 residues. CDR1 is SGHAT, CDR2 FQNNGV, per germline. V was trimmed by 4 bases and J by 6 bases, leaving 22 bases between them. The CDR3 sequence: CASSWTSGDSLFEQYF. The CDR3 nucleotides are TGTGCCAGCAGCTGGACCAGCGGGGACAGCCTTTTCGAGCAGTACTTC.

This clonotype appeared many times. This sequence joins TRBV5-4 and TRBJ2-5; D unclear. Germline-derived CDR1 and CDR2 are SGHNT and YYREEE (reference sequence). The CDR3 contains 14 residues. The ends were cut back, 0 bases at V and 1 base at J, with 7 bases in the middle. In DNA form, the CDR3 reads TGTGCCAGCAGCTTGGGCCAGTCCCAAGAGACCCAGTACTTC. Amino acid sequence: CASSLGQSQETQYF.

The chain combines TRBV4-1 with TRBJ1-2; D call uncertain. The CDR3 runs 15 residues. Germline CDR1 is MGHRA and CDR2 is YSYEKL. V was clipped by 3 bases and J by 5 bases, with 16 bases between them. CDR3 nucleotides: TGCGCCAGCAGCCAGGTTGGGCTATCGGGATATGGCTACACCTTC. Protein product: CASSQVGLSGYGYTF.

The table lists this clonotype with many counts. This rearrangement joins TRBV7-2 to TRBJ2-2, with D unclear. The V end was cut by 2 bases, the J end by 2 bases, with 9 bases between. The CDR3 runs 15 residues. Germline V gives CDR1 SGHTA, CDR2 FQGNSA. This CDR3 reads CASSLLVGNTGELFF. CDR3 nucleotide sequence: TGTGCCAGCAGCTTACTCGTAGGCAACACCGGGGAGCTGTTTTTT. The full variable domain, with the rest looked up from reference TRBV7-2 and TRBJ2-2, is GAGVSQSPSNKVTEKGKDVELRCDPISGHTALYWYRQSLGQGLEFLIYFQGNSAPDKSGLPSDRFSAERTGGSVSTLTIQRTQQEDSAVYLCASSLLVGNTGELFFGEGSRLTVL.

This clonotype has a count of ten or more. The chain uses TRBV19 and TRBJ2-5; D may be TRBD1 (5 bases). Germline CDR1 LNHDA, CDR2 SQIVND (reference sequence). Trimming shortened V by 0 bases and J by 6 bases, and 11 bases separated the two germline ends. There are 14 residues in the CDR3. CDR3 DNA: TGTGCCAGTAGTATAGATCCTACAGGAAAGACCCAGTACTTC. It is translated as CASSIDPTGKTQYF.

This clonotype was recorded many times. The chain recombines TRBV19 with TRBJ2-2; D is undetermined. This CDR3 is 15 amino acids long. Germline V lookup: CDR1 LNHDA, CDR2 SQIVND (reference sequence). Trimming removed 5 bases at V and 4 bases at J, with 14 bases between. The CDR3: CASSADPFGTGELFF. DNA for the CDR3: TGTGCCAGTAGTGCTGACCCGTTTGGCACCGGGGAGCTGTTTTTT.

This clonotype was counted ten times or more. The genes are TRBV4-1 and TRBJ1-5; 7 bases match TRBD1. V was clipped by 5 bases and J by 5 bases; unmatched bases: 6. The CDR3 runs 14 residues. Germline CDR1 is MGHRA and CDR2 is YSYEKL. The CDR3 DNA reads as TGCGCCAGCAGCACCGACAGGGTGGATCAGCCCCAGCATTTT. The encoded protein is CASSTDRVDQPQHF.

J is TRBJ2-7 and V is TRBV24-1, with TRBD1 as a possible D gene (6 bases). Trimming took 10 bases from V and 5 from J, leaving 23 bases between them. This CDR3 has 15 amino acids. The germline V gene has CDR1 KGHDR and CDR2 SFDVKD. This chain's CDR3 is CATSRYGTRLDEQYF. The DNA for the CDR3 is TGTGCCACTTCCCGTTACGGGACACGCCTGGACGAGCAGTACTTC.

The chain recombines TRBV4-1 with TRBJ2-5; D might be TRBD2 (6 bases). The ends were cut back, 5 bases at V and 0 bases at J, with 13 bases in the middle. Germline V gene data show CDR1 as MGHRA and CDR2 as YSYEKL. The CDR3 runs to 15 residues. CDR3 DNA sequence: TGCGCCAGCAGCTCACGTAGCGGAAACCAAGAGACCCAGTACTTC. Translated, it gives CASSSRSGNQETQYF.

At least ten counts were recorded for this clonotype. The chain carries TRBV11-3 and TRBJ2-2; D ambiguous. Trimming pared 2 bases from V and 0 bases from J, leaving 19 bases between. The CDR3 loop spans 19 amino acids. CDR1 is SGHNT, CDR2 YENEEA, per germline. CDR3 bases: TGTGCCAGCAGCTTATCCCTGACAAGGCTCGTACCGAACACCGGGGAGCTGTTTTTT. Amino acid sequence: CASSLSLTRLVPNTGELFF.

J is TRBJ2-7 and V is TRBV24-1; tentatively, D is TRBD1 or TRBD2 (6 bases each). Trimming took off 3 bases at V and 6 bases at J, with 14 bases between the two ends. CDR1 KGHDR and CDR2 SFDVKD come from the germline V gene. The CDR3 covers 14 residues. The CDR3 DNA reads as TGTGCCACCAGTGATGAGAGGGGGGATAGCGAGCAGTACTTC. Its translation: CATSDERGDSEQYF.

This clonotype was counted a few times. The genes are TRBV10-2 and TRBJ1-2; D is unclear. Germline V gives CDR1 WSHSY, CDR2 SAAADI. The CDR3 extends over 11 amino acids. V was trimmed by 8 bases and J by 3 bases, leaving 7 bases between them. The CDR3 protein is CASLGDYGYTF. CDR3 nucleotide sequence: TGCGCCAGCCTAGGCGACTATGGCTACACCTTC.

This clonotype was observed at least ten times. This chain joins TRBV2 and TRBJ2-5; 8 bases fit TRBD1. Germline CDR1 is SNHLY and CDR2 is FYNNEI. The V gene end was trimmed by 5 bases and the J gene end by 1 base; junction bases not matched to a gene: 9. There are 16 residues in the CDR3. CDR3 amino acids: CASSYTTGASQETQYF. The CDR3 DNA follows: TGTGCCAGCAGTTACACGACAGGGGCTTCCCAAGAGACCCAGTACTTC. Variable domain in full (rest from reference TRBV2 and TRBJ2-5): EPEVTQTPSHQVTQMGQEVILRCVPISNHLYFYWYRQILGQKVEFLVSFYNNEISEKSEIFDDQFSVERPDGSNFTLKIRSTKLEDSAMYFCASSYTTGASQETQYFGPGTRLLVL.